This entry is about one T cell receptor beta chain. The data were taken from a study of blood T cell repertoires in COVID-19. On the study more broadly: Whether acute or convalescent, the COVID-19 samples came from the United States, Italy and Spain.

TCRdb's copy holds only in-frame clones and misses some; the assay was immunoSEQ multiplex PCR. In the table there are around 140,000 clones, more than 80% of which are singletons. Germline-derived CDR1 and CDR2 are SGHRS and YFSETQ. This CDR3 comprises 15 residues. Trimming stripped 4 bases from V and 6 bases from J, with 19 bases between. Sequencing was carried out using peripheral blood. The TCR comes from a human donor in a cohort sampled during active COVID-19. The gene calls are TRBV5-1 and TRBJ1-2; no firm D call. The CDR3 nucleotides read TGCGCCAGCAGCCCGGCCGGGGATCTCGCCGATGGCTACACCTTC. Translating gives CASSPAGDLADGYTF.